This T cell receptor (beta chain) was sequenced during a study of sequential checkpoint blockade in melanoma. Noted treatment: randomized to nivolumab then ipilimumab (arm A) or the reverse (arm B). No patient had prior DNA-damaging chemotherapy. Sequencing used immunoSEQ multiplex PCR; TCRdb keeps in-frame clones, though not all of them. The sample consists of 10,000 to 15,000 clones, roughly 80% of them appearing once. Source: CD8+ T cells sorted from blood (inferred from file names), taken from a patient given nivolumab and ipilimumab in sequence. The TCR was taken from a human donor with melanoma.

This CDR3 is CASSRTSGMYNEQFF. The CDR3 DNA reads TGTGCCAGTAGTCGCACTAGCGGGATGTACAATGAGCAGTTCTTC. V is TRBV19 and J is TRBJ2-1, with TRBD2 matching over 10 bases. This CDR3 contains 15 residues. Germline V gene lookup returns CDR1 LNHDA and CDR2 SQIVND (reference sequence). J was trimmed by 4 bases and V by 5 bases; bases with no gene match: 5.